This TCR beta chain was identified during a study of T cell clones after liver transplantation. Study-wide background: TCRbeta sequencing after a pre-transplant mixed lymphocyte reaction identified graft-donor-reactive clones, later tracked in post-transplant blood. Tolerance: complete withdrawal held at least one year, liver enzymes staying within twice normal.

Of note for this clone: Its specificity is not known.

Using immunoSEQ multiplex PCR, the repertoire was profiled, and TCRdb retains in-frame clones only, with some absent. The data hold tens of thousands of clones, with less than 85% observed a single time. The CDR3 loop spans 14 amino acids. From germline, CDR1 is SEHNR and CDR2 FQNEAQ (reference sequence). Deletions cut 6 bases from V and 5 bases from J, with 13 bases between. Study results and limitations: Post-transplant time points were not standardized, so conclusions are preliminary.

The TCR comes from a human patient who received a liver transplant. Some T cells may originate from the graft donor. This specimen consisted of CD4+ T cells from blood, obtained at the 22-month timepoint. V gene TRBV7-9 combines with J gene TRBJ2-2, with D tentatively TRBD2 (6 bases). The CDR3 reads CASRYTSSTGELFF. The CDR3 DNA sequence: TGTGCCAGCAGATATACTAGCAGTACCGGGGAGCTGTTTTTT.